This T cell receptor beta chain was recovered during a study of T cell repertoires in cytomegalovirus infection. Study-level information: Public signatures in TCR beta pointed to CMV infection and matching HLA type.

Each CDR3 protein is one row after TCRdb ran MiXCR on the reads. The top ten hold approximately 49% of the sample, which has tens of thousands of distinct CDR3 sequences, 20% to 30% seen once. This clonotype showed up many times. Its antigen is unknown. Material: CD8+ T cells from cultured PBMCs, obtained from culture after CMV antigen stimulation. This TCR came from a human donor in good health (CMV status not recorded). Some clones in this sample may be carry-over from other donors' samples.

DNA for the CDR3: TGTGCCAGTACCCATACGGGAGGGCTCACTGAAGCTTTCTTT. Translation: CASTHTGGLTEAFF. J is TRBJ1-1 and V is TRBV19; D gene uncertain. Per the germline V gene, CDR1 is LNHDA and CDR2 is SQIVND (reference sequence). The germline V and J ends were trimmed by 7 bases and 4 bases, with 16 bases remaining between them. The CDR3 has 14 amino acids.